The sequence of this T cell receptor beta chain was determined in a study of blood T cells in healthy people across ages. Researchers collected ten milliliters of peripheral blood from every single donor. Study-level findings and limits: Naive T cell percentage showed a strong correlation with the diversity of TCR beta.

A word on this clonotype: Its target is not known.

V shed 5 bases and J shed 4 bases, with 18 bases lying between them. There are 16 residues in the CDR3. Germline V gives CDR1 SGHTA, CDR2 FQGNSA. The use of a sample-barcoded 5' primer and a J-beta primer mix characterized a second PCR of roughly 7 to 11 cycles. With 12 random nucleotides, a template-switch adaptor tagged each individual cDNA molecule. TCRdb fed the 5' RACE reads into MiXCR, producing one record per CDR3 protein. The sample lists 850,000 to 1,000,000 distinct CDR3 sequences; just over 50% were seen once. V gene TRBV7-2 combines with J gene TRBJ2-1; D is possibly TRBD1 (7 bases). The source of this sequence is a woman aged 55-70 years in good health. The sample was blood. The CDR3 coding sequence is TGTGCCAGCAGCGCAGGGGGGTCCGGGGGTTACAATGAGCAGTTCTTC. Translated: CASSAGGSGGYNEQFF. Variable domain in full (rest from reference TRBV7-2 and TRBJ2-1): GAGVSQSPSNKVTEKGKDVELRCDPISGHTALYWYRQSLGQGLEFLIYFQGNSAPDKSGLPSDRFSAERTGGSVSTLTIQRTQQEDSAVYLCASSAGGSGGYNEQFFGPGTRLTVL.